Listed here is a single T cell receptor (beta chain). In the source study's methods: The assay estimated nucleated cells by amplifying reference gene primers. Libraries were prepared by immunoSEQ multiplex PCR; TCRdb keeps only in-frame clonotypes and omits some of them. V and J calls and clone size are those listed in that table; D and trimming were worked out from the DNA. Here the sample spans some 33,000 clones, more than 70% being singletons. The trim removed 7 bases at V and 5 bases at J, leaving 10 bases unmatched. Germline CDR1 is SQVTM and CDR2 is ANQGSEA. The CDR3 has 14 residues. This sample was taken from a study of blood T cell repertoires in COVID-19. Study-wide context: The origin of the acute and convalescent COVID-19 samples was the United States, Italy and Spain. The analysed material was cDNA or gDNA that came from T cells, B-cell-depleted T cells, or PBMCs.

V and J are TRBV29-1 and TRBJ1-2; 10 nucleotides match TRBD1. The source of this sequence is a human donor in a cohort sampled during active COVID-19. The specimen was peripheral blood. CDR3 sequence reads: CSAPSGQGVYGYTF. The CDR3 coding sequence is TGCAGCGCGCCTTCAGGACAGGGGGTGTATGGCTACACCTTC.